The 23 T cell receptor beta chains listed next were all sequenced from one sample in a study of blood T cell repertoires in COVID-19 (dated by TCRdb to about 2020). Receptor libraries were prepared by the immunoSEQ multiplex PCR assay. TCRdb took this table from immuneACCESS and kept in-frame rearrangements with V and J called. Such tables lack part of the clones; where checked against another copy, unresolved V genes explain under half of the gap, and the rest is unexplained. In all, the sample holds approximately 59,000 clones, and about 90% of those were seen once. About a fifth of the sample belongs to the ten largest clones. Sequenced sample: peripheral blood. The source of these receptors is a human donor in a cohort sampled during active COVID-19.

The V gene is TRBV7-2, the J gene TRBJ1-4; a possible D gene is TRBD1 (6 bases). The CDR3 totals 14 residues. V gave up 5 bases and J gave up 7 bases, with 14 bases separating them. Germline V lookup: CDR1 SGHTA, CDR2 FQGNSA. CDR3: CASSPRGNTEKLFF. In DNA, the CDR3 is TGTGCCAGCAGCCCTAGGGGGAATACTGAAAAACTGTTTTTT.

The CDR3 sequence: CATSRDRGLKLFF. CDR3 nucleotides: TGTGCCACCAGCAGGGACAGGGGGCTGAAACTGTTTTTT. This chain links TRBV15 with TRBJ1-4, with 11 bases that match TRBD1. Losses at the gene ends were 3 bases for V and 11 bases for J; bases not matched to a gene: 2. Germline assignment: CDR1 LNHNV and CDR2 YYDKDF (reference sequence). The CDR3 has 13 amino acids.

V usage is TRBV25-1 and J usage is TRBJ1-4; D gene unclear. The CDR3 is made up of 16 amino acids. Germline values: CDR1 MGHDK, CDR2 SYGVNS. The germline V and J ends were trimmed by 4 bases and 4 bases, with 16 bases remaining between them. CDR3 coding DNA: TGTGCCAGCAGTGCGGGCGGGAGTTTCCATAATGAAAAACTGTTTTTT. Its protein product is CASSAGGSFHNEKLFF.

The chain recombines TRBV6-1 with TRBJ2-7; TRBD2 matches 12 bases. Germline V gene lookup returns CDR1 MNHNS and CDR2 SASEGT. This CDR3 spans 14 amino acids. V dropped 3 bases and J dropped 5; count of bases not matched to a gene: 2. The CDR3 loop is CASSDGTSGHEQYF. The CDR3 DNA reads TGTGCCAGCAGTGATGGGACTAGCGGGCACGAGCAGTACTTC.

The table lists this clone with a few counts. The J gene is TRBJ1-2, the V gene TRBV7-2; 8 bases fit TRBD1. The germline CDR1 and CDR2 sequences are SGHTA and FQGNSA. The CDR3 totals 14 residues. Unmatched junction bases numbered 4, after V lost 3 bases and J lost 4 bases. CDR3 protein: CASSFTGGIYGYTF. The CDR3 nucleotides read TGTGCCAGCAGCTTTACAGGGGGTATCTATGGCTACACCTTC.

The chain is built from TRBV5-4 and TRBJ2-5; D gene ambiguous. Germline V lookup: CDR1 SGHNT, CDR2 YYREEE (reference sequence). Trimming took 0 bases from V and 5 from J, leaving 8 bases between them. The length of the CDR3 is 13 residues. This CDR3 is CASSLAGRETQYF. CDR3 bases: TGTGCCAGCAGCTTGGCAGGTCGGGAGACCCAGTACTTC. The whole variable domain, filled in from reference TRBV5-4 and TRBJ2-5, reads ETGVTQSPTHLIKTRGQQVTLRCSSQSGHNTVSWYQQALGQGPQFIFQYYREEENGRGNFPPRFSGLQFPNYSSELNVNALELDDSALYLCASSLAGRETQYFGPGTRLLVL.

This clone has a single count. V and J are TRBV6-1 and TRBJ2-5, with TRBD2 matching over 7 bases. This CDR3 spans 15 amino acids. With V trimmed by 2 bases and J by 5 bases, 8 bases remained unmatched. CDR1 MNHNS and CDR2 SASEGT come from the germline V gene. This CDR3 is CASSERDYSRETQYF. In nucleotides, the CDR3 is TGTGCCAGCAGTGAAAGGGACTACTCCCGGGAGACCCAGTACTTC.

A note on this clone: At the DNA level, this CDR3 is encoded by other sequences in the same sample as well. The rearrangement links TRBV5-1 to TRBJ1-5; D possibly corresponds to TRBD1 (5 bases). Deletions cut 0 bases from V and 1 base from J, with 8 bases between. The CDR3 is 15 residues long. Germline CDR1 SGHRS, CDR2 YFSETQ. The CDR3 bases are TGCGCCAGCAGCTTGGATTCAGGGAGCAATCAGCCCCAGCATTTT. This encodes CASSLDSGSNQPQHF.

The genes are TRBV7-2 and TRBJ2-1; 16 nucleotides match TRBD2. Germline loops: CDR1 SGHTA, CDR2 FQGNSA. The V segment lost 3 bases and the J segment 9 bases; nucleotides outside the gene matches: 5. The CDR3 consists of 16 residues. The CDR3 DNA reads TGTGCCAGCAGCTTGGGGACTAGCGGGGGGGCCTTTGAGCAGTTCTTC. It yields the protein CASSLGTSGGAFEQFF.

This chain uses TRBV5-1 with TRBJ2-5, with D uncertain. Trimming cost V 1 base and J 1 base, with 5 bases left between them. This CDR3 spans 13 amino acids. The germline V gene encodes CDR1 SGHRS and CDR2 YFSETQ. This CDR3 reads CASSLSVQETQYF. CDR3 coding DNA: TGCGCCAGCAGCTTGTCTGTCCAAGAGACCCAGTACTTC.

The chain is built from TRBV11-2 and TRBJ2-2; D is uncertain. The ends were cut back, 8 bases at V and 3 bases at J, with 10 bases in the middle. Germline CDR1 SGHAT, CDR2 FQNNGV. The CDR3 is made up of 13 amino acids. CDR3 nucleotides: TGTGCCAGCGAAAAACACGACACCGGGGAGCTGTTTTTT. It codes for CASEKHDTGELFF.

The DNA for the CDR3 is TGTGCCTGGACGGCTGCGAGCGGGTATGGCTACACCTTC. Protein sequence: CAWTAASGYGYTF. The rearrangement joins TRBV30 to TRBJ1-2; the D is unclear. Germline-derived CDR1 and CDR2 are GTSNPN and SVGIG (reference sequence). Trimming removed 4 bases from V and 5 bases from J, with 14 bases in between. This CDR3 contains 13 residues. Full variable domain (outside the CDR3, taken from reference TRBV30 and TRBJ1-2): SQTIHQWPATLVQPVGSPLSLECTVEGTSNPNLYWYRQAAGRGLQLLFYSVGIGQISSEVPQNLSASRPQDRQFILSSKKLLLSDSGFYLCAWTAASGYGYTFGSGTRLTVV.

This rearrangement joins TRBV7-2 to TRBJ1-4; D is unresolved. Trimming took 4 bases from V and 8 from J, leaving 8 bases between them. The CDR3 loop spans 12 amino acids. Germline V gene lookup returns CDR1 SGHTA and CDR2 FQGNSA. CDR3 DNA: TGTGCCAGCAGCTCCCCCGGGGAAAAACTGTTTTTT. This translates into CASSSPGEKLFF.

The gene calls are TRBV5-1 and TRBJ2-3; TRBD2 matches 10 bases. Trimming removed 3 bases from V and 3 bases from J; junction bases left unmatched: 7. Germline V gives CDR1 SGHRS, CDR2 YFSETQ. This CDR3 is built from 16 residues. DNA for the CDR3: TGCGCCAGCAGCTCTCTCCTAGCGGGGGAGACAGATACGCAGTATTTT. Amino acid sequence: CASSSLLAGETDTQYF. Supplemented by reference TRBV5-1 and TRBJ2-3, the full variable domain reads KAGVTQTPRYLIKTRGQQVTLSCSPISGHRSVSWYQQTPGQGLQFLFEYFSETQRNKGNFPGRFSGRQFSNSRSEMNVSTLELGDSALYLCASSSLLAGETDTQYFGPGTRLTVL.

CDR3 nucleotide sequence: TGCGCCAGCAGCTTAGCGGGGGCCCCGGAGGATGAGCAGTTCTTC. Translated, it gives CASSLAGAPEDEQFF. This chain connects TRBV5-1 to TRBJ2-1; 8 positions agree with TRBD2. V lost 2 bases, J lost 8 bases, and 9 bases stayed unmatched. CDR3 length: 15 residues. Germline V gene data show CDR1 as SGHRS and CDR2 as YFSETQ.

The rearrangement links TRBV11-3 to TRBJ2-1, with 13 nucleotides matching TRBD2. The CDR3 is made up of 13 amino acids. CDR1 is SGHNT and CDR2 is YENEEA in the germline V gene. Losses at the gene ends were 5 bases for V and 10 bases for J; bases not matched to a gene: 2. The CDR3 region has the DNA TGTGCCAGCAGCGTACTAGCGGGGGGGGAGCAGTTCTTC. It yields the protein CASSVLAGGEQFF.

The rearrangement links TRBV19 to TRBJ1-5; D is possibly TRBD1 (6 bases). The V and J ends lost 5 bases and 0 bases respectively, with 8 bases between them. The CDR3 contains 14 residues. Germline values: CDR1 LNHDA, CDR2 SQIVND (reference sequence). The chain's CDR3 is CASSSGDSNQPQHF. Written as DNA, the CDR3 is TGTGCCAGTAGTTCAGGGGATAGCAATCAGCCCCAGCATTTT.

The chain recombines TRBV19 with TRBJ1-5; the D is unclear. The ends were cut back, 10 bases at V and 3 bases at J, with 13 bases in the middle. Looked up from germline, CDR1 is LNHDA and CDR2 is SQIVND (reference sequence). This CDR3 contains 13 residues. DNA for the CDR3: TGTGCCACGACTGATCGGAACAATCAGCCCCAGCATTTT. Protein sequence: CATTDRNNQPQHF.

The genes are TRBV3-1 (or the pseudogene TRBV3-2) and TRBJ1-3; 7 bases line up with TRBD1. This CDR3 is 15 amino acids long. In germline, CDR1 is LGHDT, CDR2 YNNKEL (reference sequence). V lost 4 bases and J lost 5; bases outside the gene matches: 8. This CDR3 reads CASSRWDSHRNTIYF. CDR3 DNA sequence: TGTGCCAGCAGCCGATGGGACAGCCATCGAAACACCATATATTTT.

The table lists this clone with a few counts. CDR3 DNA: TGTGCCAGCAGCTCAAATACAGGGCCCTACGAGCAGTACTTC. Amino acid sequence: CASSSNTGPYEQYF. This chain joins TRBV7-9 and TRBJ2-7; the D gene is possibly TRBD1 (6 bases). V dropped 4 bases and J dropped 2 bases, with 12 bases sitting between them. In germline, CDR1 is SEHNR, CDR2 FQNEAQ (reference sequence). The CDR3 covers 14 residues.

The chain recombines TRBV5-4 with TRBJ2-7; possibly TRBD1 for D (6 bases). This CDR3 contains 14 residues. The ends were cut back, 3 bases at V and 0 bases at J, with 10 bases in the middle. Germline CDR1 reads SGHNT; CDR2 reads YYREEE (reference sequence). The CDR3 nucleotides read TGTGCCAGCAGCTCGGTCAGGGGCTCCTACGAGCAGTACTTC. The encoded protein is CASSSVRGSYEQYF.

The V gene is TRBV24-1, the J gene TRBJ1-5, with 8 bases that match TRBD1. This CDR3 comprises 19 residues. Trimming took 12 bases from V and 0 from J; bases not matched to a gene: 21. Germline CDR1 and CDR2: KGHDR and SFDVKD. The CDR3 region has the DNA TGTGCCGCGATACCGGGACAGGTCCCGGGGATAGATAGCAATCAGCCCCAGCATTTT. This encodes CAAIPGQVPGIDSNQPQHF.

V gene TRBV19 combines with J gene TRBJ1-4; 9 nucleotides line up with TRBD1. V lost 5 bases and J lost 6; bases outside the gene matches: 7. CDR3 length: 15 amino acids. Looked up from germline, CDR1 is LNHDA and CDR2 is SQIVND (reference sequence). The CDR3 DNA reads TGTGCCAGTAGTGGCCTGGGACAGGGTTATGAAAAACTGTTTTTT. Amino acids: CASSGLGQGYEKLFF.